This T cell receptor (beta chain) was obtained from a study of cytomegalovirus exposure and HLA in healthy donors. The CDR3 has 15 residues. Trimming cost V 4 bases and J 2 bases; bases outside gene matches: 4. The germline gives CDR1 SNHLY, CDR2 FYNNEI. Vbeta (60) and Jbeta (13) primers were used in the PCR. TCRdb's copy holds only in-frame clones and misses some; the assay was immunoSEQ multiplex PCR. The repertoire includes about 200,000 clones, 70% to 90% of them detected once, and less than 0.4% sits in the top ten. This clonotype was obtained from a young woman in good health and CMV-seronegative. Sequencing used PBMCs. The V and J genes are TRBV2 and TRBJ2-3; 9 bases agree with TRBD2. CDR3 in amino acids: CASSGLAAFTDTQYF. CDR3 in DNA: TGTGCCAGCAGTGGACTAGCGGCTTTCACAGATACGCAGTATTTT.